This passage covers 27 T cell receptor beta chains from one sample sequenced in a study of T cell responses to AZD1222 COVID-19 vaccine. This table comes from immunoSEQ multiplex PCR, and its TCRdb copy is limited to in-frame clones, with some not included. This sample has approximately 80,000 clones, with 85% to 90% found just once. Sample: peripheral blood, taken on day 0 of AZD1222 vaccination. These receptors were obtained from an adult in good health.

The CDR3 region is CAWTGFISGNTIYF. The CDR3 region has the DNA TGTGCCTGGACAGGGTTCATCTCTGGAAACACCATATATTTT. This rearrangement joins TRBV30 to TRBJ1-3; a weak D match, TRBD1 (5 bases). The CDR3 covers 14 residues. Per germline, CDR1 GTSNPN and CDR2 SVGIG (reference sequence). With 4 bases removed from V and 0 bases from J, the gap between germline ends came to 10 bases.

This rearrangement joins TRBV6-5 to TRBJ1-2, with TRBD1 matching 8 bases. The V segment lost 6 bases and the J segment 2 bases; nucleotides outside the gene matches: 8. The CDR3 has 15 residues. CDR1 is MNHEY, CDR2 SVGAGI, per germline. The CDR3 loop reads CASRSPTGGNYGYTF. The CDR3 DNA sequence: TGTGCCAGCAGATCTCCCACAGGGGGAAACTATGGCTACACCTTC.

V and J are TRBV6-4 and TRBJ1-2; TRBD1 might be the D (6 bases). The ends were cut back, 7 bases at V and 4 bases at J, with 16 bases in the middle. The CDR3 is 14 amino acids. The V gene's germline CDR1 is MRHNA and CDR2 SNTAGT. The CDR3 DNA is TGTGCCAGCACCCCTGGCAGGGGCCCCTATGGCTACACCTTC. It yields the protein CASTPGRGPYGYTF.

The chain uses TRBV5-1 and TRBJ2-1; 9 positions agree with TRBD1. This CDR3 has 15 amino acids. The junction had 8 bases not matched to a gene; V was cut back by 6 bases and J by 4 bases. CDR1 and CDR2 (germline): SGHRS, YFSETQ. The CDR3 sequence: CASTSGTGTYNEQFF. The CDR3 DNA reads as TGCGCCAGCACCTCCGGGACAGGGACGTACAATGAGCAGTTCTTC.

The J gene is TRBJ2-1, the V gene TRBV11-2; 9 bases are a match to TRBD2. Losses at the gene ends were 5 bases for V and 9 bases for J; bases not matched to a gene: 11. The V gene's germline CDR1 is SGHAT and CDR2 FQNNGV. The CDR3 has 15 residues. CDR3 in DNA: TGTGCCAGCAGCCCCAAGCGGGGGGTTCTTACTGAGCAGTTCTTC. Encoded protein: CASSPKRGVLTEQFF. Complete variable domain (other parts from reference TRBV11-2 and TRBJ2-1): EAGVAQSPRYKIIEKRQSVAFWCNPISGHATLYWYQQILGQGPKLLIQFQNNGVVDDSQLPKDRFSAERLKGVDSTLKIQPAKLEDSAVYLCASSPKRGVLTEQFFGPGTRLTVL.

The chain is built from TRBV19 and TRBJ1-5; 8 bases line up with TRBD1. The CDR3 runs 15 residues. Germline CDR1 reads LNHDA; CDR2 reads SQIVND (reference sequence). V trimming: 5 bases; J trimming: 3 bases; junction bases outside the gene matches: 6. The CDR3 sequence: CASSLTGGFNQPQHF. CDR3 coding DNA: TGTGCCAGTAGTCTCACAGGGGGTTTCAATCAGCCCCAGCATTTT.

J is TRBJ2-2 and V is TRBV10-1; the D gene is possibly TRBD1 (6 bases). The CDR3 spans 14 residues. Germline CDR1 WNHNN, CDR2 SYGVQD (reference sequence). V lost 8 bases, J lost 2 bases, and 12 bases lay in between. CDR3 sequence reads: CASGGQANTGELFF. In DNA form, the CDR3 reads TGCGCCAGCGGGGGCCAAGCCAACACCGGGGAGCTGTTTTTT.

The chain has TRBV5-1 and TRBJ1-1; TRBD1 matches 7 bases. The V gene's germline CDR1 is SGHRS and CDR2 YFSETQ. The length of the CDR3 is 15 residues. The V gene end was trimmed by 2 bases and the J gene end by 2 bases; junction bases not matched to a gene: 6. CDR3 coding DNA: TGCGCCAGCAGCTTAGGGGGCCTAGCTAACACTGAAGCTTTCTTT. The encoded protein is CASSLGGLANTEAFF.

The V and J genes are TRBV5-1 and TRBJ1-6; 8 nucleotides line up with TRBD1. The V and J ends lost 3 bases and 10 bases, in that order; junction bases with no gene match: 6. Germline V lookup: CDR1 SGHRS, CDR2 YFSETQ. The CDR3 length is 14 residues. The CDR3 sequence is CASSSERTGSPLHF. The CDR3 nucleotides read TGCGCCAGCAGCTCGGAGCGGACAGGGTCACCCCTCCACTTT.

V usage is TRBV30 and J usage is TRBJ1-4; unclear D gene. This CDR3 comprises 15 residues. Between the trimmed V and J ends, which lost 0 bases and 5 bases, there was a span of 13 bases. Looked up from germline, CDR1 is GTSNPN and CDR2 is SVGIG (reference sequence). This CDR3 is CAWSVGQVGNEKLFF. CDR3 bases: TGTGCCTGGAGTGTAGGGCAGGTGGGGAATGAAAAACTGTTTTTT.

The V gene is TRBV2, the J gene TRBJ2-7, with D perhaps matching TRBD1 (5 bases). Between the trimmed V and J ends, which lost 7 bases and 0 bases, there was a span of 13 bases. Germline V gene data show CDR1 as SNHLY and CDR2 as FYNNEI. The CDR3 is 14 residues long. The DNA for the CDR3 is TGTGCCAGCAAAGACAGCTTCAGCTCCTACGAGCAGTACTTC. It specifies CASKDSFSSYEQYF.

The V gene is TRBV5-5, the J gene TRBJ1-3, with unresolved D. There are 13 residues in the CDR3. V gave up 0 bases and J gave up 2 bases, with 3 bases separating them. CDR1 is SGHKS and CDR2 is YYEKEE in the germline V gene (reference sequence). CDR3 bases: TGTGCCAGCAGCTTGGGGCCTGGAAACACCATATATTTT. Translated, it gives CASSLGPGNTIYF.

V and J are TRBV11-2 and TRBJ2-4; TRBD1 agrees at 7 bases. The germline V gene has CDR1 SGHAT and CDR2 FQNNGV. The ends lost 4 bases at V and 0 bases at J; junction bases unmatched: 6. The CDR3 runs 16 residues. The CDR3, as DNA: TGTGCCAGCAGCTCGGGACAGCTTCTAGCCAAAAACATTCAGTACTTC. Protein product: CASSSGQLLAKNIQYF.

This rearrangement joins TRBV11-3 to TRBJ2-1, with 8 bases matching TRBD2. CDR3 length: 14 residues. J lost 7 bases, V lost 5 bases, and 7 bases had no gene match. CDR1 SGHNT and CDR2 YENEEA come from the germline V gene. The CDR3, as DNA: TGTGCCAGCAGCCGGACGGCGGGGGGAAATGAGCAGTTCTTC. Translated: CASSRTAGGNEQFF.

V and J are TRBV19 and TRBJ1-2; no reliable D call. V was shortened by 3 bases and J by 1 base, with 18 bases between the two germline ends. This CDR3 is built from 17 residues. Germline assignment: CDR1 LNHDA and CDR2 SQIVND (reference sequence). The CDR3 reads CASSMLHGGIFNYGYTF. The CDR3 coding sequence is TGTGCCAGTAGTATGTTACACGGAGGAATTTTTAACTATGGCTACACCTTC.

CDR3 in amino acids: CASSLEAAAGTEAFF. CDR3 sequence (DNA): TGTGCCAGCAGCTTAGAGGCGGCAGCGGGCACTGAAGCTTTCTTT. The rearrangement uses TRBV7-8 and TRBJ1-1; no clear D gene. The CDR3 length is 15 residues. V gave up 1 base and J gave up 4 bases, with 13 bases separating them. CDR1 and CDR2 (germline): SGHVS, FQNEAQ.

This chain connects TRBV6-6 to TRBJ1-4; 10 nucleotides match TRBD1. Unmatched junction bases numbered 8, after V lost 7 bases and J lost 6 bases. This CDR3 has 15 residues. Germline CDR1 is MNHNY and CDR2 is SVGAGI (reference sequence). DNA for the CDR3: TGTGCCAGCACCCCAGGGGGGACAGGGGATGAAAAACTGTTTTTT. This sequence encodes CASTPGGTGDEKLFF.

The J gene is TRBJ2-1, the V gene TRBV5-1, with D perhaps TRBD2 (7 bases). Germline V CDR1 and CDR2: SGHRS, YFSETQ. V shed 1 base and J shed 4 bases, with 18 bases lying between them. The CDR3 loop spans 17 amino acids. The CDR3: CASSLKFGGGGYNEQFF. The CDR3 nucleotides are TGCGCCAGCAGCTTGAAGTTCGGCGGGGGCGGTTACAATGAGCAGTTCTTC.

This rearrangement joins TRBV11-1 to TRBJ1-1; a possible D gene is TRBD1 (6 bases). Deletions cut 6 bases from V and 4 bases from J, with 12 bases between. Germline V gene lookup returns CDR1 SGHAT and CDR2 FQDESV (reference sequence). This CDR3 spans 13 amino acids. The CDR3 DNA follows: TGTGCCAGCAGGCGTAGAGGGGGCACTGAAGCTTTCTTT. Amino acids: CASRRRGGTEAFF.

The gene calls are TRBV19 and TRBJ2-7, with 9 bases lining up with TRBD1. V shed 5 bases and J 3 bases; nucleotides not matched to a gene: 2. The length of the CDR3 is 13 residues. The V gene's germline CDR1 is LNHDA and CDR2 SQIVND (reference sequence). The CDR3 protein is CASSLTGGYEQYF. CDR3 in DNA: TGTGCCAGTAGTCTGACAGGGGGCTACGAGCAGTACTTC.

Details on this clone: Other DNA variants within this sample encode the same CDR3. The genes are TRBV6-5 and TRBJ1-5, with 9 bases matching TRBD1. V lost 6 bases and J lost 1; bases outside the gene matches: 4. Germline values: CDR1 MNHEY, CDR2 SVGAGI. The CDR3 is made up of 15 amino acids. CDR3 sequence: CASRRGQGSNQPQHF. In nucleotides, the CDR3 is TGTGCCAGCAGACGGGGACAGGGCAGCAATCAGCCCCAGCATTTT.

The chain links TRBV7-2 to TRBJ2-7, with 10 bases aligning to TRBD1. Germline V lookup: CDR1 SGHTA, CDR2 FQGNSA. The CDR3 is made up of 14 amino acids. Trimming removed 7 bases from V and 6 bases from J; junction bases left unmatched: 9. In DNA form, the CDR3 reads TGTGCCAGCACCCACGACAGGGGGCGAGGCGAGCAGTACTTC. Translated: CASTHDRGRGEQYF.

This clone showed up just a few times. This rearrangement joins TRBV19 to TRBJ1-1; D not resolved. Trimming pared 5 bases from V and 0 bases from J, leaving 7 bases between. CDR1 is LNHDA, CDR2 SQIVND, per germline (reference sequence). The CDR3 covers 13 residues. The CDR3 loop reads CASSAYMNTEAFF. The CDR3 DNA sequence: TGTGCCAGTAGTGCCTACATGAACACTGAAGCTTTCTTT. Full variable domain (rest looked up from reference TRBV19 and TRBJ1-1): DGGITQSPKYLFRKEGQNVTLSCEQNLNHDAMYWYRQDPGQGLRLIYYSQIVNDFQKGDIAEGYSVSREKKESFPLTVTSAQKNPTAFYLCASSAYMNTEAFFGQGTRLTVV.

The CDR3 spells CASLVVYQGEKLFF. CDR3 in DNA: TGCGCCAGCCTGGTGGTATATCAGGGGGAAAAACTGTTTTTT. V usage is TRBV10-1 and J usage is TRBJ1-4, with D perhaps TRBD1 (6 bases). The germline gives CDR1 WNHNN, CDR2 SYGVQD (reference sequence). This CDR3 is 14 amino acids long. Trimming cost V 8 bases and J 8 bases, with 18 bases left between them.

The CDR3 DNA is TGTGCCAGCAGCTTCGGCAGGGCTATTCAGCCCCAGCATTTT. It yields the protein CASSFGRAIQPQHF. The V and J genes are TRBV7-8 and TRBJ1-5; D may be TRBD1 (5 bases). Trimming cost V 3 bases and J 6 bases, with 12 bases left between them. Germline CDR1 reads SGHVS; CDR2 reads FQNEAQ. The CDR3 extends over 14 amino acids.

The CDR3 loop is CASRYFAEAFF. CDR3 in DNA: TGTGCCAGCAGATATTTCGCTGAAGCTTTCTTT. V gene TRBV28 combines with J gene TRBJ1-1; D gene unclear. Germline values: CDR1 MDHEN, CDR2 SYDVKM. The V end lost 6 bases, the J end lost 6 bases, and 8 bases lay between the germline ends. The CDR3 sequence is 11 residues long.

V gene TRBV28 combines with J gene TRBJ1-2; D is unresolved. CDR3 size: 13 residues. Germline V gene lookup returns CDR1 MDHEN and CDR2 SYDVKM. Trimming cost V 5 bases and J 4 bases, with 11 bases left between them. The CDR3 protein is CASSPGQSYGYTF. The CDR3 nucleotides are TGTGCCAGCAGTCCAGGCCAGTCCTATGGCTACACCTTC.